This entry concerns a single T cell receptor beta chain. The data derive from a study of blood T cell repertoires in COVID-19. In the source study's methods: Estimation of nucleated cell counts was performed using reference gene primer amplification. TCRdb's copy holds only in-frame clones and misses some; the assay was immunoSEQ multiplex PCR. V, J and clone size are taken as reported in that table, and D and trimming were inferred from the DNA itself. The profile shows some 320,000 clones, 85% to 90% of them singletons. Everyone who took part was 18 to 89 years old, and they came from roughly 25 US areas. Cohort allocation depended upon clinical history that participants reported. A case of COVID-19 had been met by exposed participants within 2 weeks before study entry. The germline V and J ends were trimmed by 7 bases and 10 bases, with 25 bases remaining between them. The CDR3 length is 15 residues. CDR1 and CDR2 from the germline V gene are MRHNA and SNTAGT.

The clonotype comes from a woman aged 45-59 years who had been exposed to COVID-19. The chain employs TRBV6-4 and TRBJ1-1; tentatively, D is TRBD1 (5 bases). Specimen: PBMCs or T cells enriched from blood (not recorded which). In DNA form, the CDR3 reads TGTGCCAGCACCCCCCCCACGTTGGTCAGGGTATTAGCTTTCTTT. Its translation is CASTPPTLVRVLAFF.